This T cell receptor beta chain appears in the sequencing data of a study of cytomegalovirus exposure and HLA in healthy donors. 13 Jbeta primers and 60 Vbeta primers were used for the PCR. Here immunoSEQ multiplex PCR was the method, and the copy in TCRdb shows in-frame clones only, minus some. The table includes about 270,000 clones, more than 80% detected once. The receptor was derived from a man in his forties in good health and CMV-seropositive. Sequenced material: PBMCs.

The CDR3 region is CASSTQGSFGMNTGELFF. The CDR3 region has the DNA TGTGCCAGTAGTACACAGGGTAGTTTTGGCATGAACACCGGGGAGCTGTTTTTT. The V and J genes are TRBV19 and TRBJ2-2; maybe TRBD1 (6 bases). V was shortened by 4 bases and J by 1 base, with 19 bases between the two germline ends. The CDR3 totals 18 residues. Germline CDR1 LNHDA, CDR2 SQIVND (reference sequence).